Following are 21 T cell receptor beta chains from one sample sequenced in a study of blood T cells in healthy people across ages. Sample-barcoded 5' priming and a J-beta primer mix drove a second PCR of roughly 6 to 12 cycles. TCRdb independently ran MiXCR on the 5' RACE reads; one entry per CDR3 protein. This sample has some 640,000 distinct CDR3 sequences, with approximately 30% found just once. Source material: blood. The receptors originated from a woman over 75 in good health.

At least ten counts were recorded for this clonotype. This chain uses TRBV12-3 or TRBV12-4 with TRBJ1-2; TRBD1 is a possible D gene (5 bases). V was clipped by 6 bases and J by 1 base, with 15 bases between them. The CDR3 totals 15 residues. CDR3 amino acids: CASSPGPSLNYGYTF. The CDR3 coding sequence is TGTGCCAGCAGCCCGGGACCGAGTCTTAACTATGGCTACACCTTC.

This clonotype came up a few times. DNA of the CDR3: TGCGCCAGCAGCATTAGCGGGAGTGTGAGAAATGAGCAGTTCTTC. It codes for CASSISGSVRNEQFF. The chain combines TRBV5-1 with TRBJ2-1, with 9 bases identical to TRBD2. Losses at the gene ends were 4 bases for V and 7 bases for J; bases not matched to a gene: 9. Germline loops: CDR1 SGHRS, CDR2 YFSETQ. This CDR3 comprises 15 residues.

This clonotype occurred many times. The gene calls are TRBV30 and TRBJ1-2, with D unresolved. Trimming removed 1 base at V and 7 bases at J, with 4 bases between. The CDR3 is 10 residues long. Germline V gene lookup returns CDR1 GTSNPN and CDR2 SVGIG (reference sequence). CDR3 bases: TGTGCCTGGAGTGGAGGTGGCTACACCTTC. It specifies CAWSGGGYTF. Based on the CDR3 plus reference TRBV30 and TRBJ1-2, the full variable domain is SQTIHQWPATLVQPVGSPLSLECTVEGTSNPNLYWYRQAAGRGLQLLFYSVGIGQISSEVPQNLSASRPQDRQFILSSKKLLLSDSGFYLCAWSGGGYTFGSGTRLTVV.

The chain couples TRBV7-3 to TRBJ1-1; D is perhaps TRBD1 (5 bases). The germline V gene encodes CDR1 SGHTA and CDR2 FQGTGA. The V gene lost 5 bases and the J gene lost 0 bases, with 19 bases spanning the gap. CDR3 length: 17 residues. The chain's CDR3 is CASSMGPAGGLNTEAFF. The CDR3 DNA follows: TGTGCCAGCAGCATGGGACCGGCGGGCGGGTTGAACACTGAAGCTTTCTTT.

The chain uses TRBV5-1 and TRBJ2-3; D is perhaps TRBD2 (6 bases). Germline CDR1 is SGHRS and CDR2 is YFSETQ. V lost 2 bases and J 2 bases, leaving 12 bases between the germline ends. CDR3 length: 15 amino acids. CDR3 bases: TGCGCCAGCAGCTTCGGGGACTCTCTCACAGATACGCAGTATTTT. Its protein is CASSFGDSLTDTQYF.

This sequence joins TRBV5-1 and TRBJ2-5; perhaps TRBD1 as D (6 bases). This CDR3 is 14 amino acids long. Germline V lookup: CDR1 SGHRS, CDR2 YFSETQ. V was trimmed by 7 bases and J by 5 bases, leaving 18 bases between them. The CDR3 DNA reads TGCGCCAGCGGCGACAGGTATGCGGCGGAGACCCAGTACTTC. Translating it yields CASGDRYAAETQYF. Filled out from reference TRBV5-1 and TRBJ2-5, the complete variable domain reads KAGVTQTPRYLIKTRGQQVTLSCSPISGHRSVSWYQQTPGQGLQFLFEYFSETQRNKGNFPGRFSGRQFSNSRSEMNVSTLELGDSALYLCASGDRYAAETQYFGPGTRLLVL.

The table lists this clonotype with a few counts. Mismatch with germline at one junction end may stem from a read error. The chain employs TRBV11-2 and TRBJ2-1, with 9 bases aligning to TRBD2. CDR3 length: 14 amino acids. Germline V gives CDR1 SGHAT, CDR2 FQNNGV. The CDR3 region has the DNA TGTGCCAGCAGTTTAGCGGGAGTATTAAATGAGCAGTTCTTC. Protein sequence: CASSLAGVLNEQFF. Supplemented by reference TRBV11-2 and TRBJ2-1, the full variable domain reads EAGVAQSPRYKIIEKRQSVAFWCNPISGHATLYWYQQILGQGPKLLIQFQNNGVVDDSQLPKDRFSAERLKGVDSTLKIQPAKLEDSAVYLCASSLAGVLNEQFFGPGTRLTVL.

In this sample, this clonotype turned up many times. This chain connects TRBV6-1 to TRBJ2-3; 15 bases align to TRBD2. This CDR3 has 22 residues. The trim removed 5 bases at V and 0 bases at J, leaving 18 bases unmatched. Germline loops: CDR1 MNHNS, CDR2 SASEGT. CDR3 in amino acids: CASSPGLAGGQFSKSSTDTQYF. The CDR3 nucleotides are TGTGCCAGCAGTCCGGGACTAGCGGGGGGCCAATTCTCGAAATCTAGCACAGATACGCAGTATTTT.

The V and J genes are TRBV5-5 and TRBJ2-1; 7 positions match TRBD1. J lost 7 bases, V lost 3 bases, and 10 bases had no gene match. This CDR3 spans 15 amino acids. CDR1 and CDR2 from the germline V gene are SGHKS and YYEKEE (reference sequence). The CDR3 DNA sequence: TGTGCCAGCAGCTCCATAGCAGGGGGACGGAATGAGCAGTTCTTC. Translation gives CASSSIAGGRNEQFF.

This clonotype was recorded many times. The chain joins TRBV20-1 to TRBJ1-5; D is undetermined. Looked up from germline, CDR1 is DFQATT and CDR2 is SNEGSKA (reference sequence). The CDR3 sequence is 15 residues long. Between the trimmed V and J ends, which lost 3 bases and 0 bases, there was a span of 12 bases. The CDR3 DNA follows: TGCAGTGCTAGTATCCGGAGGAATAGCAATCAGCCCCAGCATTTT. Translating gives CSASIRRNSNQPQHF.

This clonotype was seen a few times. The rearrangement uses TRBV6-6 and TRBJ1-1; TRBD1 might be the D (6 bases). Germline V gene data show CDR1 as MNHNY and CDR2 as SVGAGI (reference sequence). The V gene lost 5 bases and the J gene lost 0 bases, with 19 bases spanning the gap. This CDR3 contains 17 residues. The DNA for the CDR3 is TGTGCCAGCAGTCTTGGGACATCTAATCGGATGAACACTGAAGCTTTCTTT. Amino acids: CASSLGTSNRMNTEAFF.

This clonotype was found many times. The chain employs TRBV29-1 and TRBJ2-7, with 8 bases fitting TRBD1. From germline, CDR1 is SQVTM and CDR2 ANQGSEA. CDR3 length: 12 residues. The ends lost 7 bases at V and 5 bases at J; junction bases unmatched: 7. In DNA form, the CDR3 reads TGCAGCGGGACCAGGGGGCAGAACGAGCAGTACTTC. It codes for CSGTRGQNEQYF.

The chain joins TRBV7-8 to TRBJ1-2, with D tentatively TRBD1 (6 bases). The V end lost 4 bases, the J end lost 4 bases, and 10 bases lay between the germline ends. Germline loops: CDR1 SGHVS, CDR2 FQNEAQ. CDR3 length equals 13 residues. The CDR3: CASSSLGGYGYTF. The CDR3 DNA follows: TGTGCCAGCAGCTCCCTAGGGGGCTATGGCTACACCTTC.

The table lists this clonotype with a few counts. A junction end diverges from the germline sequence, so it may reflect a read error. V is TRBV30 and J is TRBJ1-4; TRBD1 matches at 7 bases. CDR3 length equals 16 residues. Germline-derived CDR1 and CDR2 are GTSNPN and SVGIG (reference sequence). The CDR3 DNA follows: TGTGCCTGGAGTGTACTGGGAGGGGGCGGCGGTGAAAAACGGTTTTTT. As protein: CAWSVLGGGGGEKRFF.

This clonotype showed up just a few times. This CDR3 reads CAWSVRGGENGYTF. DNA of the CDR3: TGTGCCTGGAGTGTACGGGGAGGGGAAAATGGCTACACCTTC. The chain is built from TRBV30 and TRBJ1-2, with a tentative D call TRBD1 (5 bases). Between the trimmed V and J ends, which lost 0 bases and 6 bases, there was a span of 14 bases. Germline lookup yields CDR1 GTSNPN and CDR2 SVGIG (reference sequence). The CDR3 totals 14 residues.

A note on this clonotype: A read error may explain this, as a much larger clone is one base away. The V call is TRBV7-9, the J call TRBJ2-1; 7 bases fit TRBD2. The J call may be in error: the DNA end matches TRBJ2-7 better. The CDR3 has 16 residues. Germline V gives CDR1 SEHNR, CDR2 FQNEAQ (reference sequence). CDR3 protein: CASSLADLAANNEQYF. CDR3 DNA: TGTGCCAGCAGCTTAGCGGATCTAGCGGCAAACAATGAGCAGTACTTC.

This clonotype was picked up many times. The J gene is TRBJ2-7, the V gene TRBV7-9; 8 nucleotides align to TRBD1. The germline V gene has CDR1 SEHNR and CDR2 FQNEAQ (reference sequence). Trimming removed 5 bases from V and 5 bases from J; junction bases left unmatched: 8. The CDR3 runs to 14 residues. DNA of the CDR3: TGTGCCAGCAGCAGGACAGGGAACCCCCACGAGCAGTACTTC. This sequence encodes CASSRTGNPHEQYF.

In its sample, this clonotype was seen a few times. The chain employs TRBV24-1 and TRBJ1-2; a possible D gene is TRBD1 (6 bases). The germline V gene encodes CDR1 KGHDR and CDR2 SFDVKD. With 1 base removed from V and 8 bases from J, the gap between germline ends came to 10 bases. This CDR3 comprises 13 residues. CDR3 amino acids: CATSDFGGAGYTF. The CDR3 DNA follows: TGTGCCACCAGTGATTTTGGGGGGGCCGGCTACACCTTC.

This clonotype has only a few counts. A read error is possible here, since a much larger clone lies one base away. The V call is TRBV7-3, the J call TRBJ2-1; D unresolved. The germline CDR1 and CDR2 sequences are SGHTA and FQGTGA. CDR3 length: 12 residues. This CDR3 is CTSSLKGDEQFF. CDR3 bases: TGTACCAGCAGCTTAAAGGGTGATGAGCAGTTCTTC.

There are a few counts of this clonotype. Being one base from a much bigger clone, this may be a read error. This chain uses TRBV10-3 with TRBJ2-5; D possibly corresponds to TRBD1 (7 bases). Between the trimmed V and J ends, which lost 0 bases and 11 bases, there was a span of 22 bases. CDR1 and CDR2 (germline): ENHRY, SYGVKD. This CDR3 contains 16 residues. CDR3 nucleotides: TGTGCCATCAGTGAGTCCGGGTACAGGGGAGGCGGTGAGCAGTACTTC. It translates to CAISESGYRGGGEQYF.

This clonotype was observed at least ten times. The CDR3 nucleotides read TGCAGCGCCCGACAGGTGACCGGAGAGACCCAGTACTTC. It specifies CSARQVTGETQYF. The chain employs TRBV29-1 and TRBJ2-5, with a tentative D call TRBD1 (6 bases). Trimming cost V 7 bases and J 4 bases, with 16 bases left between them. The germline gives CDR1 SQVTM, CDR2 ANQGSEA. CDR3 length equals 13 residues.